This is a list of T cell receptor beta chains from one sample in a study of blood T cell repertoires in COVID-19. Some clones are missing from TCRdb's copy, which holds only in-frame ones; the method was immunoSEQ multiplex PCR. The sample lists some 270,000 clones; 70% to 90% were seen once. The sequenced sample consisted of PBMCs or T cells enriched from blood (not recorded which). These receptors originate from a woman aged 50 to 60 with acute COVID-19. The CDR3 runs from the conserved cysteine through the conserved F or W. D genes are given only for firm matches. Some rows have no size entry. The others give once, few or many, or a class for an expanded clone.

>TRBD1|TRBV12-5|TRBJ2-2|.
TGTGCTAGTGGTTTGGTACTAGGGACAGGTACCGGGGAGCTGTTTTTT
CASGLVLGTGTGELFF
>.|TRBV11-2|TRBJ1-3|.
TGTGCCAGCAGCTTAGCGGGCGCTCAGGGGTTTCCTGGAAACACCATATATTTT
CASSLAGAQGFPGNTIYF
>TRBD1|TRBV6-1|TRBJ1-5|few
TGTGCCAGCAGTGTAAAACCGGGACAGGGCGCGTATAGCAATCAGCCCCAGCATTTT
CASSVKPGQGAYSNQPQHF
>.|TRBV9|TRBJ2-3|few
TGTGCCAGCAGCCGGTCTGGCGGGGCTTTAGGGGATACGCAGTATTTT
CASSRSGGALGDTQYF
>.|TRBV6-5|TRBJ2-7|.
TGTGCCAGCAGGGACCGACAGTACGCTACCTACGAGCAGTACTTC
CASRDRQYATYEQYF
>TRBD1|TRBV4-3|TRBJ1-6|.
TGCGCCAGCAGCCAAGGGGGGCCGGGACAGTATGTTTTCCCCCAATCACCCCTCCACTTT
CASSQGGPGQYVFPQSPLHF
>TRBD2|TRBV28|TRBJ2-3|.
TGTGCCAGCAGCTCTCTCGGGAGGGGCACAGATACGCAGTATTTT
CASSSLGRGTDTQYF
>TRBD2|TRBV5-4|TRBJ2-1|.
TGTGCCAGCAAAGGCGGGGGGGCCTACAATGAGCAGTTCTTC
CASKGGGAYNEQFF
>.|TRBV10-2|TRBJ1-6|.
TGCGCCAGCAGCGGCAGGGTCATCTCACCCCTCCACTTT
CASSGRVISPLHF
>.|TRBV30|TRBJ1-1|.
TGTGCCTGGTCGACACAGAACACTGAAGCTTTCTTT
CAWSTQNTEAFF
>TRBD1|TRBV2|TRBJ1-1|.
TGTGCCAGCAGTCGACAGGGGGCTAAGACTGAAGCTTTCTTT
CASSRQGAKTEAFF
>.|TRBV7-2|TRBJ1-4|few
TGTGCCAGCAGCCTACAGGTTACTCATGAAAAACTGTTTTTT
CASSLQVTHEKLFF
>.|TRBV9|TRBJ1-6|.
TGTGCCAGCAGCGTGACAGGCAATAATTCACCCCTCCACTTT
CASSVTGNNSPLHF
>.|TRBV5-4|TRBJ2-1|.
TGTGCCAGCACCTCTAGGGGGGGGGAGTATGAGCAGTTCTTC
CASTSRGGEYEQFF
>TRBD1|TRBV12-3/TRBV12-4|TRBJ1-4|.
TGTGCCAGCAGTCAACAGGGGGACGAAAAACTGTTTTTT
CASSQQGDEKLFF
>.|TRBV7-6|TRBJ2-5|.
TGTGCCAGCAGCTTAGCGCAGCAAGAGACCCAGTACTTC
CASSLAQQETQYF
>.|TRBV12-3/TRBV12-4|TRBJ1-1|.
TGTGCCAGCCAGTCGGCGGCCAACACTGAAGCTTTCTTT
CASQSAANTEAFF
>.|TRBV28|TRBJ2-2|.
TGTGCCAGCCGTGAAAGCCCGAACACCGGGGAGCTGTTTTTT
CASRESPNTGELFF
>.|TRBV7-9|TRBJ2-5|.
TGTGCCAGCACGGCAGCGAGAGAGACCCAGTACTTC
CASTAARETQYF
>TRBD1|TRBV5-1|TRBJ1-1|once
TGCGCCAGCAGCGACCAACAGGGGGTCACTGAAGCTTTCTTT
CASSDQQGVTEAFF
>.|TRBV12-3/TRBV12-4|TRBJ1-6|.
TGTGCCAGCAGTTTTGAGAATTCACCCCTCCACTTT
CASSFENSPLHF
>.|TRBV3-1/TRBV3-2|TRBJ2-5|once
TGTGCCAGCATCGACATGATCCGGACTAAGAGGGAGACCCAGTACTTC
CASIDMIRTKRETQYF
>.|TRBV4-3|TRBJ2-7|.
TGCGCCAGCAGCCAAGTACACGGGAGCTCCTACGAGCAGTACTTC
CASSQVHGSSYEQYF
>.|TRBV9|TRBJ2-6|once
TGTGCCAGCAGCGCGTCCGGTGGGCGGGCCAACGTCCTGACTTTC
CASSASGGRANVLTF
>.|TRBV11-3|TRBJ1-3|.
TGTGCCAGCAGCCGGGGAAGAAGAAACACCATATATTTT
CASSRGRRNTIYF
>TRBD1|TRBV7-8|TRBJ1-5|few
TGTGCCAGCAGCAGGACAGGGGACGGCAATCAGCCCCAGCATTTT
CASSRTGDGNQPQHF
>.|TRBV19|TRBJ2-2|.
TGTGCCAGTAGTATTGCAGGGGTCACCGGGGAGCTGTTTTTT
CASSIAGVTGELFF
>TRBD1|TRBV3-1/TRBV3-2|TRBJ2-1|.
TGTGCCAGCAGCCGTACGGACAGGTCTGAGCAGTTCTTC
CASSRTDRSEQFF
>.|TRBV7-8|TRBJ2-1|.
TGTGCCAGCAGCTTTGCGGTCCTTGTAGACAATGAGCAGTTCTTC
CASSFAVLVDNEQFF
>TRBD2|TRBV10-1|TRBJ2-2|.
TGCGCCAGCAGTGACGCTAGCGGGGGCGGAACCGGGGAGCTGTTTTTT
CASSDASGGGTGELFF
>.|TRBV12-3/TRBV12-4|TRBJ1-3|few
TGTGCCAGCTTCCCGAGCTCTGGAAACACCATATATTTT
CASFPSSGNTIYF
>.|TRBV7-6|TRBJ1-1|.
TGTGCCAGCAGCTTAGATTTCGCTCAAACTCTCATGAACACTGAAGCTTTCTTT
CASSLDFAQTLMNTEAFF
>.|TRBV9|TRBJ2-7|.
TGTGCCAGCAGCGTAGGGGGCGGTAGCGAGCAGTACTTC
CASSVGGGSEQYF
>.|TRBV20-1|TRBJ1-1|.
TGCAGTGCTGTACAGGGTTGGGCTTTCTTT
CSAVQGWAFF
>.|TRBV30|TRBJ1-6|.
TGTGCCTGGAGGACACGGGGTGCTTCACCCCTCCACTTT
CAWRTRGASPLHF
>.|TRBV3-1/TRBV3-2|TRBJ1-1|once
TGTGCCAGCAGCCAAGATCTTACGGGTCCGGACACTGAAGCTTTCTTT
CASSQDLTGPDTEAFF
>.|TRBV7-9|TRBJ1-2|.
TGTGCCAGCAGCTTATCACAGATTCAGAACTATGGCTACACCTTC
CASSLSQIQNYGYTF
>.|TRBV9|TRBJ1-5|.
TGTGCCAGCAGCGTAGGGGGGGATAGCAATCAGCCCCAGCATTTT
CASSVGGDSNQPQHF
>.|TRBV5-4|TRBJ2-5|.
TGTGCCAGCAGCTCCTATGTAGGGGGAGAGACCCAGTACTTC
CASSSYVGGETQYF
>.|TRBV15|TRBJ1-3|.
TGTGCCACCAGCAGAGACGACAGGTCGAAGTCTGGAAACACCATATATTTT
CATSRDDRSKSGNTIYF
>.|TRBV30|TRBJ1-1|.
TGTGCCTGGAGTGGACAGGTGAACACTGAAGCTTTCTTT
CAWSGQVNTEAFF
>TRBD2|TRBV27|TRBJ2-3|few
TGTGCCAGCAGTTCATACCGGGGGGAAAGCACAGATACGCAGTATTTT
CASSSYRGESTDTQYF
>.|TRBV19|TRBJ1-1|.
TGTGCCAGTTCTAAGTATTCGAACACTGAAGCTTTCTTT
CASSKYSNTEAFF
>.|TRBV10-1|TRBJ2-7|.
TGCGCCAGCAGTGAGTCTGGCACCTCCGAGCAGTACTTC
CASSESGTSEQYF
>.|TRBV9|TRBJ1-1|few
TGTGCCAGCAGCGTAGCTGGACTGAGAGAAGCTTTCTTT
CASSVAGLREAFF
>TRBD1|TRBV30|TRBJ1-2|.
TGTGCCTGGGGGACAGAGGGCTACACCTTC
CAWGTEGYTF
>.|TRBV14|TRBJ2-7|.
TGTGCCAGCAGCCAAGATCCAGGTAGATCCTACGAGCAGTACTTC
CASSQDPGRSYEQYF
>TRBD1|TRBV7-9|TRBJ2-1|.
TGTGCCAGCAGCTTAAATCTGGACAGGGACAATGAGCAGTTCTTC
CASSLNLDRDNEQFF
>TRBD1|TRBV11-2|TRBJ1-2|.
TGTGCCAGCAGCCCCGGGACAGCCTTCTACTATGGCTACACCTTC
CASSPGTAFYYGYTF
>TRBD2|TRBV27|TRBJ2-5|.
TGTGCCAGCAGTCAGACTAGCGGGGGACAAGAGACCCAGTACTTC
CASSQTSGGQETQYF
>.|TRBV6-2/TRBV6-3|TRBJ2-2|.
TGTGCCAGCAGTTACCTGGACAGTGCCGGGGAGCTGTTTTTT
CASSYLDSAGELFF
>.|TRBV6-5|TRBJ1-1|.
TGTGCCAGCAGTCCCGACACCCCGAGAAGCACTGAAGCTTTCTTT
CASSPDTPRSTEAFF
>.|TRBV28|TRBJ2-4|.
TGTGCCAGCAGTCTAGGACCGGGAACTTCGAACATTCAGTACTTC
CASSLGPGTSNIQYF
>TRBD1|TRBV7-3|TRBJ1-6|.
TGTGCCAGCAGCTTATCGCCAGGGGGGAACTCACCCCTCCACTTT
CASSLSPGGNSPLHF